This entry lists 2 T cell receptor beta chains sequenced from one sample in a study of T cells in Graves' hyperthyroidism and ophthalmopathy (dated by TCRdb to between 2018 and 2021). The library relied on multiplex PCR. The sample was run on an Illumina HiSeq 2000. The TCR beta CDR3 regions were amplified from the RNA transcripts. For the first round of RT-PCR on the TCR CDR3, the HTBI primer set was used together with the Qiagen OneStep RT-PCR kit. TCRdb reprocessing: public reads trimmed at Q25 with fastp, clones called with MiXCR, in-frame beta chains kept. Each CDR3 protein appears once, grouped with its most common genes and DNA. This sample lists about 420,000 distinct CDR3 sequences; roughly 13% were detected once. The ten biggest clones cover about 4.9% of the sample. The sequencing sample was made of blood. The source of these receptors is a woman under 30 with Graves' hyperthyroidism.

This sequence joins TRBV2 and TRBJ1-1; the D gene is possibly TRBD1 (6 bases). CDR3 size: 14 residues. Germline V gene lookup returns CDR1 SNHLY and CDR2 FYNNEI. V lost 8 bases and J lost 6, with 19 bases in between. The CDR3 bases are TGTGCCAGCCACGGAGGGGGACTAGGGGCTGAAGCTTTCTTT. Amino acids: CASHGGGLGAEAFF.

On this clonotype: A much more abundant neighbour one base away suggests this may be a read error. The CDR3 region is CVSSRDRSTEAFF. DNA of the CDR3: TGTGTCAGCAGTCGTGACAGGTCCACTGAAGCTTTCTTT. The rearrangement links TRBV7-6 to TRBJ1-1; perhaps TRBD1 as D (6 bases). The length of the CDR3 is 13 residues. Germline lookup yields CDR1 SGHVS and CDR2 FNYEAQ.